A selection of T cell receptor beta chains follows, all from one sample in a study of radiotherapy plus CTLA-4 blockade in lung cancer. Method: immunoSEQ multiplex PCR; TCRdb's copy keeps in-frame clones and lacks some. The table lists roughly 120,000 clones, 75% to 80% of them singletons, with 4.5% to 5.5% in the top ten. This sample comprised peripheral blood, obtained from a patient treated with radiotherapy plus ipilimumab. Every receptor here comes from a human donor with non-small cell lung cancer who had a partial response to radiotherapy plus ipilimumab. Each CDR3 is given with its conserved first and last residue. Fields, in order: D gene, V gene, J gene, clone size, CDR3 protein, CDR3 DNA. A D gene is named only where the DNA matches it firmly. Rows give clone size only sometimes, using once, few, many, or a class for an expanded clone.

>TRBD1|TRBV28|TRBJ1-3|few
CASSPGDRAFGNTIYF
TGTGCCAGCAGTCCTGGGGACAGGGCGTTTGGAAACACCATATATTTT
>NA|TRBV6-1|TRBJ2-1|NA
CASSEGAPGWDEQFF
TGTGCCAGCAGTGAAGGGGCCCCTGGGTGGGATGAGCAGTTCTTC
>NA|TRBV18|TRBJ2-1|NA
CASSSTVEQFF
TGTGCCAGCTCATCAACAGTTGAGCAGTTCTTC
>NA|TRBV4-3|TRBJ2-1|NA
CASRRAGTAYNEQFF
TGCGCCAGCCGGAGGGCGGGCACGGCCTACAATGAGCAGTTCTTC
>NA|TRBV6-6|TRBJ2-5|NA
CASSLSMYQETQYF
TGTGCCAGCAGTCTATCGATGTACCAAGAGACCCAGTACTTC
>TRBD2|TRBV28|TRBJ2-7|once
CASSLRIGRVEQYF
TGTGCCAGCAGTTTACGCATAGGGAGGGTCGAGCAGTACTTC
>TRBD2|TRBV9|TRBJ2-3|few
CASSPRLTSGPTDTQYF
TGTGCCAGCAGCCCCCGCCTCACTAGCGGGCCTACAGATACGCAGTATTTT
>TRBD1|TRBV5-1|TRBJ1-3|medium-sized
CASSLTGPSRLGNTIYF
TGCGCCAGCAGCCTGACAGGGCCAAGCCGACTTGGAAACACCATATATTTT
>NA|TRBV4-1|TRBJ1-1|NA
CASSQDRVNTEAFF
TGCGCCAGCAGCCAAGACCGCGTGAACACTGAAGCTTTCTTT
>TRBD1|TRBV30|TRBJ2-1|NA
CAWVGTGFRSYNEQFF
TGTGCCTGGGTTGGGACAGGGTTTCGATCCTACAATGAGCAGTTCTTC
>NA|TRBV2|TRBJ1-1|NA
CASSEYLPASTEAFF
TGTGCCAGCAGTGAATACTTACCAGCTAGCACTGAAGCTTTCTTT
>TRBD1|TRBV4-2|TRBJ2-7|few
CASSQGDRSYEQYF
TGTGCCAGCAGCCAAGGGGACAGATCCTACGAGCAGTACTTC
>TRBD1|TRBV5-4|TRBJ2-1|NA
CASSLGTGSYNEQFF
TGTGCCAGCAGCCTCGGGACAGGGAGCTACAATGAGCAGTTCTTC
>NA|TRBV6-1|TRBJ1-1|NA
CASSEDRGDTEAFF
TGTGCCAGCAGTGAGGACAGAGGGGACACTGAAGCTTTCTTT
>NA|TRBV5-4|TRBJ1-6|NA
CASSLGGSSHNSPLHF
TGTGCCAGCAGCTTGGGCGGCTCCTCCCATAATTCACCCCTCCACTTT
>NA|TRBV6-5|TRBJ2-2|NA
CASSWGGGEGGELFF
TGTGCCAGCAGTTGGGGCGGGGGCGAGGGCGGGGAGCTGTTTTTT
>NA|TRBV6-1|TRBJ2-3|once
CASSELSPRAGLQLYF
TGTGCCAGCAGTGAATTAAGTCCTCGAGCAGGACTTCAATTGTATTTT
>NA|TRBV7-9|TRBJ2-7|few
CASSIRDEQYF
TGTGCCAGCTCCATCCGAGACGAGCAGTACTTC
>NA|TRBV2|TRBJ1-2|NA
CASSVRGPSYGYTF
TGTGCCAGCAGTGTTCGCGGGCCCTCTTATGGCTACACCTTC
>TRBD1|TRBV6-5|TRBJ2-1|NA
CASSLGQPLYEQFF
TGTGCCAGCAGCCTGGGACAGCCGCTCTATGAGCAGTTCTTC
>TRBD1|TRBV28|TRBJ1-1|once
CASSLETGGWNTEAFF
TGTGCCAGCAGTTTAGAGACAGGGGGCTGGAACACTGAAGCTTTCTTT
>NA|TRBV5-1|TRBJ1-5|NA
CASSQDGRDQPQHF
TGCGCCAGCAGCCAGGACGGGAGAGATCAGCCCCAGCATTTT
>TRBD2|TRBV7-9|TRBJ2-3|few
CASSEAGIILSTDTQYF
TGTGCCAGCAGCGAAGCGGGGATCATATTAAGCACAGATACGCAGTATTTT
>NA|TRBV11-2|TRBJ1-2|few
CASSLVQEINYGYTF
TGTGCCAGCAGCTTGGTACAGGAGATTAACTATGGCTACACCTTC
>NA|TRBV28|TRBJ2-3|NA
CASSLAALSTDTQYF
TGTGCCAGCAGTTTGGCAGCGTTGAGCACAGATACGCAGTATTTT
>TRBD1|TRBV6-1|TRBJ1-1|NA
CASSSPGQGNTEAFF
TGTGCCAGCAGTTCTCCGGGACAGGGGAACACTGAAGCTTTCTTT
>NA|TRBV9|TRBJ1-1|few
CASSVEPVQNTEAFF
TGTGCCAGCAGCGTAGAGCCGGTTCAGAACACTGAAGCTTTCTTT
>NA|TRBV2|TRBJ2-1|NA
CASSEDFNNEQFF
TGTGCCAGCAGTGAAGACTTCAACAATGAGCAGTTCTTC
>TRBD2|TRBV5-1|TRBJ2-1|NA
CASSAEPGTIAYNEQFF
TGCGCCAGCAGCGCAGAACCCGGGACTATCGCCTACAATGAGCAGTTCTTC
>TRBD2|TRBV5-4|TRBJ2-1|few
CASSYTTLAGGNEQFF
TGTGCCAGCAGCTATACTACTCTAGCGGGAGGGAATGAGCAGTTCTTC
>NA|TRBV6-6|TRBJ2-2|NA
CASNRGTGELFF
TGTGCCAGCAACCGGGGCACCGGGGAGCTGTTTTTT
>TRBD2|TRBV28|TRBJ2-1|NA
CATELAGRPDSNEQFF
TGTGCCACTGAACTAGCGGGACGCCCTGATTCCAATGAGCAGTTCTTC
>NA|TRBV7-3|TRBJ2-2|NA
CASSLSAESGELFF
TGTGCCAGCAGCTTAAGTGCGGAATCCGGGGAGCTGTTTTTT
>TRBD1|TRBV5-1|TRBJ2-3|NA
CASSLGPGTGEDTQYF
TGCGCCAGCAGCTTGGGACCCGGGACAGGGGAGGATACGCAGTATTTT
>TRBD1|TRBV6-5|TRBJ1-1|NA
CASSPGQLNTEAFF
TGTGCCAGCAGCCCGGGACAGCTGAACACTGAAGCTTTCTTT
>TRBD1|TRBV2|TRBJ1-2|NA
CASSERDRDGYTF
TGTGCCAGCAGTGAGAGGGACAGAGATGGCTACACCTTC
>NA|TRBV2|TRBJ1-1|NA
CASSDQQGFGNTEAFF
TGTGCCAGCAGTGACCAACAGGGTTTCGGGAACACTGAAGCTTTCTTT
>TRBD1|TRBV9|TRBJ1-2|NA
CASSFPTQGGLGGYTF
TGTGCCAGCAGCTTCCCCACGCAGGGGGGATTAGGAGGCTACACCTTC
>NA|TRBV6-5|TRBJ1-5|once
CASSYDSSNQPQHF
TGTGCCAGCAGTTACGACAGTTCCAATCAGCCCCAGCATTTT
>NA|TRBV14|TRBJ2-7|NA
CASSQAVYEQYF
TGTGCCAGCAGCCAAGCCGTTTACGAGCAGTACTTC
>TRBD1|TRBV28|TRBJ1-2|NA
CASSPPDRAAYGYTF
TGTGCCAGCAGTCCCCCGGACAGGGCGGCCTATGGCTACACCTTC
>TRBD2|TRBV11-3|TRBJ2-2|NA
CASSVRGAANTGELFF
TGTGCCAGCAGCGTGCGGGGGGCCGCGAACACCGGGGAGCTGTTTTTT
>TRBD1|TRBV10-3|TRBJ2-5|NA
CAISRQGAGETQYF
TGTGCCATCAGCCGACAGGGGGCGGGGGAGACCCAGTACTTC
>NA|TRBV27|TRBJ2-2|NA
CASSLIAGELFF
TGTGCCAGCAGTTTAATCGCCGGGGAGCTGTTTTTT
>NA|TRBV27|TRBJ2-3|NA
CASRGLASTDTQYF
TGTGCCAGCAGGGGGCTAGCGAGCACAGATACGCAGTATTTT
>NA|TRBV5-6|TRBJ1-1|NA
CASSLAGGRGTEAFF
TGTGCCAGCAGCCTAGCCGGTGGGCGGGGCACTGAAGCTTTCTTT
>NA|TRBV11-2|TRBJ2-5|NA
CASSLMQETQYF
TGTGCCAGCAGCCTAATGCAAGAGACCCAGTACTTC
>NA|TRBV28|TRBJ2-1|NA
CASSPGLYNEQFF
TGTGCCAGCAGTCCGGGACTTTACAATGAGCAGTTCTTC
>NA|TRBV15|TRBJ1-1|NA
CATSLMNTEAFF
TGTGCCACCAGTCTAATGAACACTGAAGCTTTCTTT
>TRBD2|TRBV29-1|TRBJ2-3|once
CSVDGLAITDTQYF
TGCAGCGTGGATGGACTAGCGATCACAGATACGCAGTATTTT
>NA|TRBV6-1|TRBJ2-5|NA
CASSETGETQYF
TGTGCCAGCAGTGAAACGGGGGAGACCCAGTACTTC
>NA|TRBV4-1|TRBJ1-2|NA
CASSQDQGIIGYTF
TGCGCCAGCAGCCAAGATCAGGGAATAATAGGCTACACCTTC
>NA|TRBV9|TRBJ2-4|NA
CASSVGLGGNIQYF
TGTGCCAGCAGCGTTGGGCTTGGCGGGAACATTCAGTACTTC
>NA|TRBV20-1|TRBJ2-3|NA
CSAGHTDTQYF
TGCAGTGCTGGACACACAGATACGCAGTATTTT
>TRBD2|TRBV9|TRBJ2-1|NA
CASSVVGGLLATSGTDEQFF
TGTGCCAGCAGCGTAGTTGGGGGGCTTTTAGCGACTAGCGGGACGGATGAGCAGTTCTTC
>TRBD2|TRBV4-1|TRBJ2-3|NA
CASSQEPPSLAGGNTDTQYF
TGCGCCAGCAGCCAAGAGCCTCCCTCTCTAGCGGGGGGAAACACAGATACGCAGTATTTT
>NA|TRBV30|TRBJ2-1|NA
CAWSQGLPYNEQFF
TGTGCCTGGAGTCAGGGACTGCCCTACAATGAGCAGTTCTTC
>TRBD2|TRBV7-2|TRBJ2-1|NA
CASSSDPGLERSNEQFF
TGTGCCAGCAGCTCCGACCCGGGACTAGAGAGGTCCAATGAGCAGTTCTTC
>NA|TRBV7-8|TRBJ1-5|NA
CASSPSGGVKNQPQHF
TGTGCCAGCAGCCCTAGTGGGGGGGTGAAGAATCAGCCCCAGCATTTT